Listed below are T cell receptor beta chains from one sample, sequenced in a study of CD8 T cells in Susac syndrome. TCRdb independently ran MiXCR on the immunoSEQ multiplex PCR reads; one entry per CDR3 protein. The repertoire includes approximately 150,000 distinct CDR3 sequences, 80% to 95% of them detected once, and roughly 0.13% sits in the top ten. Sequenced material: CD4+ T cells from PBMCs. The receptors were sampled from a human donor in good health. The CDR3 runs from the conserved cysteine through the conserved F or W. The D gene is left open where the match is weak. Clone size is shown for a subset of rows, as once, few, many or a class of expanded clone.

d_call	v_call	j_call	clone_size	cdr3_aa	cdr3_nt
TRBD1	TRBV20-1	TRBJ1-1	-	CSAIRDRVTEAFF	TGCAGTGCTATCCGGGACAGGGTCACTGAAGCTTTCTTT
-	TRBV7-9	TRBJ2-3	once	CASSLVVSLADTQYF	TGTGCCAGCAGCTTAGTAGTGTCCCTTGCAGATACGCAGTATTTT
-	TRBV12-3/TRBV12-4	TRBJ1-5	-	CASAALGQPQHF	TGTGCCAGCGCCGCGCTGGGTCAGCCCCAGCATTTT
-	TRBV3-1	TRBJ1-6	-	CASSQVSGGQSPLHF	TGTGCCAGCAGCCAAGTTTCAGGAGGGCAGTCACCCCTCCACTTT
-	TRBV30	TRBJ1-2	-	CGEGRSSGGYTF	TGTGGGGAGGGCCGGAGCTCGGGTGGCTACACCTTC
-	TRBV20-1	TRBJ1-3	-	CSARDPNSGNTIYF	TGCAGTGCTAGAGATCCAAACTCTGGAAACACCATATATTTT
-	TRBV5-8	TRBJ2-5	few	CASSFIRETQYF	TGTGCCAGCAGCTTTATAAGGGAGACCCAGTACTTC
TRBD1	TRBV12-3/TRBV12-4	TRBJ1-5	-	CASNLGQGQQPQHF	TGTGCCAGCAACCTAGGACAGGGGCAGCAGCCCCAGCATTTT
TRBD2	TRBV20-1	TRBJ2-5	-	CSARDVAGGHGETQYF	TGCAGTGCTAGAGATGTAGCGGGGGGCCATGGGGAGACCCAGTACTTC
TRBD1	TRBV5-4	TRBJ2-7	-	CASSLTLDRGASYEQYF	TGTGCCAGCAGCTTGACTCTTGACAGGGGGGCCTCCTACGAGCAGTACTTC
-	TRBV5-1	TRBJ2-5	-	CASGGTLAGETQYF	TGCGCCAGCGGCGGGACTCTTGCCGGAGAGACCCAGTACTTC
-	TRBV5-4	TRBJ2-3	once	CASSADSHPTDTQYF	TGTGCCAGCAGCGCCGACAGTCACCCCACAGATACGCAGTATTTT
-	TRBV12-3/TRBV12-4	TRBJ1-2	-	CASSLRGEGYTF	TGTGCCAGCAGTTTAAGGGGTGAAGGCTACACCTTC
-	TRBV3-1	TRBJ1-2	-	CASSQERTYGYTF	TGTGCCAGCAGCCAAGAAAGAACCTATGGCTACACCTTC
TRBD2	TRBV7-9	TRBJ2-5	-	CASSLGGGLETQYF	TGTGCCAGCAGCTTAGGCGGGGGACTGGAGACCCAGTACTTC
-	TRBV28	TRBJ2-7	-	CASSITYEQYF	TGTGCCAGCAGCATCACCTACGAGCAGTACTTC
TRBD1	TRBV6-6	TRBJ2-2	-	CASSWDRYTGELFF	TGTGCCAGCAGTTGGGACAGGTACACCGGGGAGCTGTTTTTT
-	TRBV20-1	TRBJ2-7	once	CSARRDSYEQYF	TGCAGTGCTAGAAGAGATTCCTACGAGCAGTACTTC
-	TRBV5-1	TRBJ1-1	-	CASSLDGNAEAFF	TGCGCCAGCAGCTTGGATGGGAATGCTGAAGCTTTCTTT
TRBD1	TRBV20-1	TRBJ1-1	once	CSARGAGGDTEAFF	TGCAGTGCTAGAGGGGCAGGGGGAGACACTGAAGCTTTCTTT
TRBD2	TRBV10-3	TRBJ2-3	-	CAISERGGEGTQYF	TGTGCCATCAGTGAGCGGGGGGGCGAGGGGACGCAGTATTTT
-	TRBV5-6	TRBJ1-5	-	CASSSGRDQPQHF	TGTGCCAGCAGCTCAGGGCGGGATCAGCCCCAGCATTTT
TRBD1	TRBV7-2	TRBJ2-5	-	CASSRQGRQETQYF	TGTGCCAGCAGCCGACAGGGGAGACAAGAGACCCAGTACTTC
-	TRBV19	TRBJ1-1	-	CASTVLDRYSEAFF	TGTGCCAGTACCGTCCTTGACCGCTACTCTGAAGCTTTCTTT
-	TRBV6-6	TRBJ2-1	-	CASSHEVRRSYNEQFF	TGTGCCAGCAGTCACGAAGTTAGACGCTCCTACAATGAGCAGTTCTTC
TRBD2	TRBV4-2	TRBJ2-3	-	CASSQAPGLAGGDTQYF	TGTGCCAGCAGCCAAGCCCCGGGACTAGCGGGGGGCGATACGCAGTATTTT
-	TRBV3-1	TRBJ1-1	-	CASSQHPGRGASEAFF	TGTGCCAGCAGCCAGCACCCCGGGAGAGGGGCTAGTGAAGCTTTCTTT
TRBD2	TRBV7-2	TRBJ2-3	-	CASSRLASGVKTDTQYF	TGTGCCAGCAGCCGCCTGGCTAGCGGGGTAAAAACAGATACGCAGTATTTT
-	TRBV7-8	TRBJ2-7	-	CASSLAETRYEQYF	TGTGCCAGCAGCTTAGCCGAGACCAGATACGAGCAGTACTTC
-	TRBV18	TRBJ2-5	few	CASSGGLQETQYF	TGTGCCAGCTCGGGGGGGCTCCAAGAGACCCAGTACTTC
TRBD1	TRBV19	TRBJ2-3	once	CASSKGGAGTDTQYF	TGTGCCAGTAGTAAAGGGGGCGCAGGGACAGATACGCAGTATTTT
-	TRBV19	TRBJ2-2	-	CASSLRGGELFF	TGTGCCAGTAGTCTAAGGGGCGGGGAGCTGTTTTTT
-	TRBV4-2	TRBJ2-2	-	CASSLDGVKGLSGELFF	TGTGCCAGCAGCCTAGACGGGGTCAAGGGGCTAAGCGGGGAGCTGTTTTTT
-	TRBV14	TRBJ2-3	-	CASSQGLIAGSTDTQYF	TGTGCCAGCAGCCAAGGCCTTATCGCGGGTAGCACAGATACGCAGTATTTT
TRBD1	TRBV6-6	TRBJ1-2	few	CASSRDSPNYGYTF	TGTGCCAGCAGTCGGGACAGCCCTAACTATGGCTACACCTTC
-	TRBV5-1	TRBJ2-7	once	CASSLPRAPSNEQYF	TGCGCCAGCAGCTTACCCAGGGCCCCCTCAAACGAGCAGTACTTC
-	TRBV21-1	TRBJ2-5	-	CASSRPGQGSAWAWETQYF	TGTGCCAGCAGCCGACCGGGACAGGGAAGTGCTTGGGCTTGGGAGACCCAGTACTTC
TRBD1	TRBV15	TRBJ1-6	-	CATSTGVNSPLHF	TGTGCCACCAGTACAGGGGTGAATTCACCCCTCCACTTT
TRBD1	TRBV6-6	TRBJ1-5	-	CASSDRVSNQPQHF	TGTGCCAGCAGTGACAGGGTTAGCAATCAGCCCCAGCATTTT
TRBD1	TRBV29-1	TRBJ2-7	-	CSVEGPQGGISEQYF	TGCAGCGTTGAAGGCCCACAGGGGGGTATTTCCGAGCAGTACTTC
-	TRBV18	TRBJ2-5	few	CASSRGEQETQYF	TGTGCCAGCTCTCGCGGGGAACAAGAGACCCAGTACTTC
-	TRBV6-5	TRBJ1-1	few	CASRTTANTEAFF	TGTGCCAGCAGGACGACAGCGAACACTGAAGCTTTCTTT
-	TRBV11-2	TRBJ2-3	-	CASSRGSDTQYF	TGTGCCAGCAGCCGGGGTTCAGATACGCAGTATTTT
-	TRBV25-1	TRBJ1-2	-	CASSDSGRYGYTF	TGTGCCAGCAGTGATTCTGGGCGATATGGCTACACCTTC
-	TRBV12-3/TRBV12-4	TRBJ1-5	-	CASSLDGAHQPQHF	TGTGCCAGCAGCTTAGACGGAGCACATCAGCCCCAGCATTTT
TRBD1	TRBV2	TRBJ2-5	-	CASSRTGGPPETQYF	TGTGCCAGCAGTCGGACAGGGGGCCCGCCGGAGACCCAGTACTTC